A selection of T cell receptor beta chains follows, all from one sample in a study of early T cells in non-severe SARS-CoV-2 infection. One entry per CDR3 protein results from TCRdb running MiXCR on the 5' RACE reads. The table records approximately 76,000 distinct CDR3 sequences, 9.5% to 15% of them present only once. Material for sequencing was whole blood. These receptors originate from an adult who was a healthcare worker with PCR-confirmed SARS-CoV-2 infection or an uninfected control (not recorded which). CDR3s include the opening cysteine and the closing phenylalanine or tryptophan. Fields, in order: J gene, clone size, D gene, V gene, CDR3 protein, CDR3 DNA. A D gene is named only where the DNA matches it firmly. A row's size may be missing; if present it is once, few, many or a size class.

>TRBJ1-1|NA|NA|TRBV29-1
CSASDGTPEAFF
TGCAGCGCCTCTGATGGCACCCCTGAAGCTTTCTTT
>TRBJ2-7|NA|TRBD1|TRBV29-1
CSVEDRQSYEQYF
TGCAGCGTTGAGGACAGGCAATCCTACGAGCAGTACTTC
>TRBJ2-3|few|NA|TRBV27
CASSTGPLADTQYF
TGTGCCAGCAGTACGGGACCTCTTGCAGATACGCAGTATTTT
>TRBJ2-7|many|NA|TRBV30
CACPSVQQYF
TGTGCCTGCCCGAGCGTACAGCAGTACTTC
>TRBJ2-7|many|NA|TRBV27
CASRGSYYEQYF
TGTGCCAGCAGGGGCAGTTACTACGAGCAGTACTTC
>TRBJ2-7|many|TRBD1|TRBV12-3/TRBV12-4
CASSRDRAGYEQYF
TGTGCCAGCAGCCGCGACAGGGCCGGATACGAGCAGTACTTC
>TRBJ1-2|few|NA|TRBV4-1
CASSQEGFQPYGYTF
TGCGCCAGCAGCCAAGAGGGCTTTCAACCCTATGGCTACACCTTC
>TRBJ2-1|many|NA|TRBV5-4
CASSQWRDEQFF
TGTGCCAGCAGCCAATGGAGGGATGAGCAGTTCTTC
>TRBJ1-5|many|NA|TRBV29-1
CSVLVNSNQPQHF
TGCAGCGTTCTTGTAAATAGCAATCAGCCCCAGCATTTT
>TRBJ2-6|NA|NA|TRBV9
CASSVGIANVLTF
TGTGCCAGCAGCGTAGGCATAGCCAACGTCCTGACTTTC
>TRBJ2-7|many|TRBD2|TRBV20-1
CSARNAGGYEQYF
TGCAGTGCTAGGAACGCGGGGGGCTACGAGCAGTACTTC
>TRBJ1-6|many|TRBD1|TRBV28
CASSHRPDRRNSPLHF
TGTGCCAGCAGTCACCGCCCGGACAGGCGGAATTCACCCCTCCACTTT
>TRBJ2-7|many|NA|TRBV29-1
CSVALQYTYEQYF
TGCAGCGTTGCTTTACAGTACACCTACGAGCAGTACTTC
>TRBJ1-1|many|NA|TRBV7-9
CASSFTGGFTEAFF
TGTGCCAGCAGCTTCACGGGGGGATTCACTGAAGCTTTCTTT
>TRBJ1-2|many|TRBD1|TRBV20-1
CSAQRIRQGDGYTF
TGCAGTGCTCAACGAATTAGACAGGGGGATGGCTACACCTTC
>TRBJ2-1|many|NA|TRBV14
CASSQDIAVSSYNEQFF
TGTGCCAGCAGCCAAGATATAGCGGTTAGCTCCTACAATGAGCAGTTCTTC
>TRBJ1-1|many|NA|TRBV6-5
CASSSLERVAFF
TGTGCCAGCAGTAGCCTGGAGAGGGTGGCTTTCTTT
>TRBJ1-1|many|TRBD1|TRBV6-2/TRBV6-3
CASSRRPGTVMNTEAFF
TGTGCCAGCAGTAGACGTCCCGGGACAGTGATGAACACTGAAGCTTTCTTT
>TRBJ1-1|many|NA|TRBV6-6
CASGVNTEAFF
TGTGCCAGCGGTGTGAACACTGAAGCTTTCTTT
>TRBJ1-5|many|NA|TRBV3-1
CASSRSNQPQHF
TGTGCCAGCAGCCGTAGCAATCAGCCCCAGCATTTT
>TRBJ1-1|many|NA|TRBV3-1
CASSQDEGWMTEAFF
TGTGCCAGCAGCCAAGATGAGGGTTGGATGACTGAAGCTTTCTTT
>TRBJ1-6|many|TRBD1|TRBV30
CAWTGQGRTPLHF
TGTGCCTGGACAGGACAGGGGAGGACACCCCTCCACTTT
>TRBJ1-6|many|NA|TRBV15
CATSRVTGLDSPLHF
TGTGCCACCAGCAGAGTAACGGGGTTGGATTCACCCCTCCACTTT
>TRBJ2-1|many|TRBD2|TRBV4-3
CASSQRVAGSYNEQFF
TGCGCCAGCAGCCAAAGAGTAGCGGGCTCCTACAATGAGCAGTTCTTC
>TRBJ1-2|many|TRBD1|TRBV29-1
CSVEDQQGATF
TGCAGCGTTGAAGATCAGCAGGGGGCCACCTTC
>TRBJ2-1|many|TRBD1|TRBV6-2/TRBV6-3
CASRPQGVQNEQFF
TGTGCCAGCAGGCCGCAGGGGGTCCAGAATGAGCAGTTCTTC
>TRBJ2-3|many|TRBD2|TRBV19
CASSIRTSASTDTQYF
TGTGCCAGTAGTATTAGGACTAGCGCCAGCACAGATACGCAGTATTTT
>TRBJ2-7|NA|NA|TRBV11-2
CASSLGPRNSYEQYF
TGTGCCAGCAGCTTAGGTCCCAGGAACTCCTACGAGCAGTACTTC
>TRBJ2-5|many|NA|TRBV6-2/TRBV6-3
CASSHGGTQYF
TGTGCCAGCAGCCACGGGGGGACCCAGTACTTC
>TRBJ1-2|many|TRBD1|TRBV12-3/TRBV12-4
CASSEQGVRLDGYTF
TGTGCCAGCAGCGAACAGGGGGTGCGTCTGGACGGCTACACCTTC
>TRBJ1-5|few|NA|TRBV28
CASSGMGDTNNQPQHF
TGTGCCAGCAGTGGTATGGGGGACACCAACAATCAGCCCCAGCATTTT
>TRBJ1-1|few|NA|TRBV10-2
CASSGHREESEAFF
TGCGCCAGCAGTGGGCACAGGGAGGAGAGCGAAGCTTTCTTT
>TRBJ2-3|many|NA|TRBV4-1
CASSQGPLRRESTDTQYF
TGCGCCAGCAGCCAAGGACCCTTGAGGCGGGAAAGCACAGATACGCAGTATTTT
>TRBJ2-3|NA|TRBD2|TRBV20-1
CSMIAGGSDTQYF
TGCAGTATGATAGCGGGGGGATCAGATACGCAGTATTTT
>TRBJ2-3|many|TRBD2|TRBV12-3/TRBV12-4
CASRLLAGDTQYF
TGTGCCAGCAGATTATTAGCGGGAGATACGCAGTATTTT
>TRBJ1-2|many|NA|TRBV7-9
CASSLVNGFGYTF
TGTGCCAGCAGCTTAGTCAACGGGTTTGGCTACACCTTC
>TRBJ2-1|many|NA|TRBV29-1
CSAKDLGGEQFF
TGCAGCGCTAAGGACTTAGGGGGTGAGCAGTTCTTC
>TRBJ1-6|many|NA|TRBV12-3/TRBV12-4
CASSLQGPPLHF
TGTGCCAGCAGTTTACAGGGACCACCCCTCCACTTT
>TRBJ1-2|many|TRBD1|TRBV6-2/TRBV6-3
CASSPSGGIFYGYTF
TGTGCCAGCAGTCCATCAGGGGGAATATTTTATGGCTACACCTTC
>TRBJ2-7|many|TRBD2|TRBV7-9
CASSLSGRASEQYF
TGTGCCAGCAGCCTTAGCGGGAGGGCCTCCGAGCAGTACTTC
>TRBJ2-1|many|TRBD1|TRBV5-4
CASRSLQGADEQFF
TGTGCCAGCAGAAGCTTGCAGGGGGCGGATGAGCAGTTCTTC
>TRBJ1-1|many|NA|TRBV4-3
CASSLRIGTGTVNTEAFF
TGCGCCAGCAGCCTTAGAATTGGAACCGGGACGGTGAACACTGAAGCTTTCTTT
>TRBJ1-2|medium-sized|NA|TRBV6-4
CASSLNGQNGYTF
TGTGCCAGCAGTCTTAACGGACAGAATGGCTACACCTTC
>TRBJ2-5|many|NA|TRBV20-1
CSARGQGSIETQYF
TGCAGTGCTAGGGGCCAGGGGTCTATAGAGACCCAGTACTTC
>TRBJ2-7|many|NA|TRBV7-9
CASSFPGRPYEQYF
TGTGCCAGCAGCTTCCCGGGACGGCCCTACGAGCAGTACTTC
>TRBJ2-5|NA|TRBD2|TRBV28
CASSLLGGKEETQYF
TGTGCCAGCAGTTTATTGGGGGGGAAGGAGGAGACCCAGTACTTC
>TRBJ1-1|many|NA|TRBV9
CASSVATGLGTEAFF
TGTGCCAGCAGCGTAGCTACAGGTCTTGGCACTGAAGCTTTCTTT
>TRBJ2-7|many|TRBD1|TRBV6-2/TRBV6-3
CASSSMGQGKYYEQYF
TGTGCCAGCAGTTCGATGGGACAGGGGAAGTACTACGAGCAGTACTTC
>TRBJ2-7|few|NA|TRBV28
CASFEGGTPYEQYF
TGTGCCAGTTTTGAAGGCGGGACCCCCTACGAGCAGTACTTC
>TRBJ1-5|many|NA|TRBV28
CASSPTGHLSNQPQHF
TGTGCCAGCAGTCCCACGGGACACCTTAGCAATCAGCCCCAGCATTTT
>TRBJ1-1|many|NA|TRBV7-9
CASSLRGEAFF
TGTGCCAGCAGCTTAAGGGGTGAAGCTTTCTTT
>TRBJ2-3|many|TRBD2|TRBV11-2
CASSLDEASGDSTDTQYF
TGTGCCAGCAGCTTAGATGAGGCTAGCGGGGATAGCACAGATACGCAGTATTTT
>TRBJ2-5|many|TRBD1|TRBV5-1
CASSLVGTGIQETQYF
TGCGCCAGCAGCTTGGTGGGGACAGGGATTCAAGAGACCCAGTACTTC
>TRBJ2-1|NA|NA|TRBV4-3
CASSSLAAAGYNEQFF
TGCGCCAGCAGCTCCTTAGCGGCTGCAGGGTACAATGAGCAGTTCTTC
>TRBJ1-4|many|NA|TRBV30
CAWSVQKGINEKLFF
TGTGCCTGGAGTGTACAAAAAGGGATCAATGAAAAACTGTTTTTT